The 12 T cell receptor beta chains given below trace back to one sample, sequenced in a study of T-cell memory formation after mild COVID-19. TCRdb processed the 5' RACE reads anew with MiXCR; each CDR3 protein has one entry. The sample lists a few hundred thousand distinct CDR3 sequences; more than 15% were seen once. The sample comprised PBMCs or a T cell subset sorted from them (not recorded which). The receptors derive from a man between 18 and 29 years old who had mild COVID-19 (a few samples of this study predate the infection). Cell type and time point are not known.

The rearrangement uses TRBV5-1 and TRBJ1-1; 10 bases fit TRBD1. Germline CDR1 SGHRS, CDR2 YFSETQ. Losses at the gene ends were 0 bases for V and 6 bases for J; bases not matched to a gene: 5. The CDR3 length is 15 residues. The CDR3 DNA sequence: TGCGCCAGCAGCTTGGCCGGGACAGGGGCTTCTGAAGCTTTCTTT. Its protein is CASSLAGTGASEAFF.

This clonotype has more than one count but fewer than ten. The chain links TRBV4-1 to TRBJ2-5; tentatively, D is TRBD1 or TRBD2 (5 bases each). V was pared by 5 bases and J by 4 bases, with 20 bases between. Germline CDR1 and CDR2: MGHRA and YSYEKL. This CDR3 region has 16 residues. CDR3 DNA: TGCGCCAGCAGCGGACCCGCCGGGACCCTGGGAGAGACCCAGTACTTC. Amino acids: CASSGPAGTLGETQYF.

This clonotype was observed a handful of times. Here the CDR3 DNA reads TGTGCCAGCAGCCGACTAGCGGGGGGGACCTACGAGCAGTACGTC. This encodes CASSRLAGGTYEQYV. The chain combines TRBV5-6 with TRBJ2-7, with 14 bases identical to TRBD2. After removal of 4 bases from V and 2 bases from J, the junction contained 2 bases not matched to a gene. Germline CDR1 is SGHDT and CDR2 is YYEEEE. This CDR3 comprises 15 residues.

This clonotype was detected a few times. The chain recombines TRBV7-2 with TRBJ2-6; TRBD2 is a possible D gene (5 bases). The CDR3 length is 19 residues. V lost 4 bases, J lost 0 bases, and 19 bases lay in between. Germline CDR1 SGHTA, CDR2 FQGNSA. The CDR3 protein is CASSSARGSAPSGANVLTF. CDR3 in DNA: TGTGCCAGCAGCTCCGCGAGAGGGAGCGCCCCCTCTGGGGCCAACGTCCTGACTTTC.

The CDR3 protein is CATSDFVRVNEQFF. The CDR3, as DNA: TGTGCCACCAGTGATTTCGTCAGGGTGAATGAGCAGTTCTTC. This chain joins TRBV24-1 and TRBJ2-1; D is perhaps TRBD1 (5 bases). Trimming left V 1 base short and J 7 bases short, with 10 bases between. The CDR3 runs to 14 residues. Germline V lookup: CDR1 KGHDR, CDR2 SFDVKD.

This chain uses TRBV3-1 with TRBJ2-3; 10 bases are shared with TRBD2. In germline, CDR1 is LGHDT, CDR2 YNNKEL (reference sequence). The CDR3 is 17 residues long. The junction had 6 bases not matched to a gene; V was cut back by 0 bases and J by 3 bases. The CDR3, as DNA: TGTGCCAGCAGCCAAGATAATGCACTAGCGGGGACAGATACGCAGTATTTT. It specifies CASSQDNALAGTDTQYF.

This chain uses TRBV7-6 with TRBJ1-1; the D is unclear. The CDR3 is 13 amino acids. Germline V gene lookup returns CDR1 SGHVS and CDR2 FNYEAQ. With 6 bases removed from V and 1 base from J, the gap between germline ends came to 9 bases. CDR3: CASRPTGNTEAFF. The CDR3 DNA sequence: TGTGCCAGCAGACCCACTGGGAACACTGAAGCTTTCTTT.

This clonotype was observed a few times. The chain couples TRBV7-2 to TRBJ2-3; tentatively, D is TRBD2 (5 bases). The germline V and J ends were trimmed by 5 bases and 1 base, with 13 bases remaining between them. Germline CDR1 is SGHTA and CDR2 is FQGNSA. The CDR3 is 15 amino acids. CDR3 amino acids: CASSQRLGGTDTQYF. CDR3 DNA: TGTGCCAGCAGCCAAAGACTCGGGGGCACAGATACGCAGTATTTT.

The chain is built from TRBV20-1 and TRBJ1-4; the D is unclear. CDR1 is DFQATT and CDR2 is SNEGSKA in the germline V gene (reference sequence). The CDR3 sequence is 14 residues long. The germline V and J ends were trimmed by 4 bases and 4 bases, with 13 bases remaining between them. CDR3 coding DNA: TGCAGTGCTACCACCGGATTAAGTAATGAAAAACTGTTTTTT. It is translated as CSATTGLSNEKLFF.

CDR3 sequence reads: CASSQVRGITEAFF. CDR3 DNA: TGTGCCAGCAGCCAAGTAAGAGGGATCACTGAAGCTTTCTTT. The chain employs TRBV4-2 and TRBJ1-1; unclear D gene. V lost 1 base and J lost 4, with 10 bases in between. Germline lookup yields CDR1 LGHNA and CDR2 YNFKEQ. The CDR3 is 14 amino acids.

V is TRBV7-9 and J is TRBJ1-6; possibly TRBD1 for D (5 bases). Between the trimmed V and J ends, which lost 2 bases and 7 bases, there was a span of 12 bases. The CDR3 runs to 15 residues. Germline V gene lookup returns CDR1 SEHNR and CDR2 FQNEAQ (reference sequence). The CDR3 bases are TGTGCCAGCAGCTTAATGGCAGGGCCCAATTCACCCCTCCACTTT. The encoded protein is CASSLMAGPNSPLHF.

This clonotype was detected only a few times. The chain is built from TRBV2 and TRBJ2-3; no clear D gene. With 2 bases removed from V and 1 base from J, the gap between germline ends came to 10 bases. The CDR3 totals 15 residues. Per germline, CDR1 SNHLY and CDR2 FYNNEI. The CDR3 DNA is TGTGCCAGCAGTGAAAGGGCCTCGGGCACAGATACGCAGTATTTT. It specifies CASSERASGTDTQYF.